Below are 7 T cell receptor beta chains sequenced from a single sample in a study of T cells after yellow fever vaccination. TCRdb re-called the 5' RACE reads through MiXCR, storing one row per CDR3 protein. Here the sample spans approximately 510,000 distinct CDR3 sequences, 21% being singletons. Sequenced here: PBMCs, sampled less than 25 days after the first yellow fever vaccination. Every receptor here comes from a young man who received the YFV17D yellow fever vaccine.

This clonotype appeared a few times. The junction does not match germline at one end; this may be a read error. CDR3 sequence: CASSVEGAGYGYTF. CDR3 nucleotide sequence: TGTGCCAGCAGTGTAGAGGGAGCCGGCTATGGCTACACCTTC. J is TRBJ1-2 and V is TRBV9; D unresolved. CDR1 is SGDLS and CDR2 is YYNGEE in the germline V gene. The CDR3 runs to 14 residues.

This clonotype was seen repeatedly, ten times or more. V and J are TRBV12-3 or TRBV12-4 and TRBJ2-2, with D tentatively TRBD2 (5 bases). There are 11 residues in the CDR3. The V gene lost 8 bases and the J gene lost 7 bases, with 8 bases spanning the gap. The DNA of the CDR3 is TGTGCCAGCCGGGGTCTCGGGGAGCTGTTTTTT. Translation gives CASRGLGELFF.

The chain links TRBV4-2 to TRBJ2-5; TRBD2 agrees at 9 bases. CDR1 and CDR2 from the germline V gene are LGHNA and YNFKEQ. CDR3 length: 15 residues. With V trimmed by 5 bases and J by 5 bases, 9 bases remained unmatched. CDR3 region: CASSSRVAGDETQYF. The CDR3 DNA follows: TGTGCCAGCAGCTCCCGAGTAGCGGGGGACGAGACCCAGTACTTC.

The genes are TRBV2 and TRBJ2-5; 9 nucleotides match TRBD2. Germline lookup yields CDR1 SNHLY and CDR2 FYNNEI. CDR3 length equals 15 residues. The V gene end was trimmed by 4 bases and the J gene end by 5 bases; junction bases not matched to a gene: 8. The CDR3 DNA sequence: TGTGCCAGCAGTGTCGAAGGACTAGCGCGGGAGACCCAGTACTTC. It is translated as CASSVEGLARETQYF.

This clonotype has a handful of counts. This chain connects TRBV29-1 to TRBJ1-1; weak D call: TRBD1 (5 bases). Between the trimmed V and J ends, which lost 6 bases and 5 bases, there was a span of 16 bases. The CDR3 spans 13 residues. Germline V gene data show CDR1 as SQVTM and CDR2 as ANQGSEA. The CDR3 reads CSVTPGYGTEAFF. CDR3 nucleotide sequence: TGCAGCGTGACGCCAGGGTACGGGACTGAAGCTTTCTTT.

This clonotype was recorded a few times. DNA of the CDR3: TGTGCCAGCAGCCCGGAACAGGGGGCCCCTTTCTACGAGCAGTACGTC. Its translation: CASSPEQGAPFYEQYV. The chain recombines TRBV7-2 with TRBJ2-7, with 9 bases lining up with TRBD1. CDR3 length equals 16 residues. From germline, CDR1 is SGHTA and CDR2 FQGNSA. The trim removed 5 bases at V and 3 bases at J, leaving 11 bases unmatched.

The table lists this clonotype with many counts. The V and J genes are TRBV2 and TRBJ2-3; D perhaps matches TRBD2 (6 bases). Between the trimmed V and J ends, which lost 0 bases and 1 base, there was a span of 8 bases. Per germline, CDR1 SNHLY and CDR2 FYNNEI. This CDR3 spans 15 amino acids. The CDR3 DNA sequence: TGTGCCAGCAGTGAAGCATGGGGGGGCACAGATACGCAGTATTTT. Protein product: CASSEAWGGTDTQYF. Supplemented by reference TRBV2 and TRBJ2-3, the full variable domain reads EPEVTQTPSHQVTQMGQEVILRCVPISNHLYFYWYRQILGQKVEFLVSFYNNEISEKSEIFDDQFSVERPDGSNFTLKIRSTKLEDSAMYFCASSEAWGGTDTQYFGPGTRLTVL.